What follows are 29 T cell receptor beta chains derived from one specimen sequenced in a study of blood T cell repertoires in COVID-19. Data came from immunoSEQ multiplex PCR; TCRdb stores just in-frame clones and leaves some out. This table holds over 50,000 clones, about 89% found once. The specimen was peripheral blood. These receptors all stem from a woman aged 60-75 years with active or convalescent COVID-19.

V usage is TRBV27 and J usage is TRBJ1-1; D ambiguous. V lost 8 bases and J 8 bases, leaving 15 bases between the germline ends. Germline V gene data show CDR1 as MNHEY and CDR2 as SMNVEV (reference sequence). The CDR3 spans 12 residues. The CDR3 region has the DNA TGTGCCAGCGAAGGACTAACCACAGAAGCTTTCTTT. Residues: CASEGLTTEAFF.

The chain employs TRBV5-1 and TRBJ1-3; 9 bases fit TRBD1. Germline loops: CDR1 SGHRS, CDR2 YFSETQ. The junction had 4 bases not matched to a gene; V was cut back by 4 bases and J by 2 bases. The CDR3 consists of 15 residues. CDR3 DNA: TGCGCCAGCAGCCCGCGACAGGGGGCTGGAAACACCATATATTTT. Its protein product is CASSPRQGAGNTIYF.

This clone was seen only once. The V and J genes are TRBV30 and TRBJ1-6, with 7 bases matching TRBD1. Germline V CDR1 and CDR2: GTSNPN, SVGIG (reference sequence). Germline trimming cut 0 bases from V and 4 bases from J; bases unmatched to any gene: 0. The CDR3 has 14 residues. The CDR3 nucleotides are TGTGCCTGGAGTGTGGGACAGTATAATTCACCCCTCCACTTT. Amino acid sequence: CAWSVGQYNSPLHF. The variable domain in full, with the rest retrieved from reference TRBV30 and TRBJ1-6, is SQTIHQWPATLVQPVGSPLSLECTVEGTSNPNLYWYRQAAGRGLQLLFYSVGIGQISSEVPQNLSASRPQDRQFILSSKKLLLSDSGFYLCAWSVGQYNSPLHFGNGTRLTVT.

The chain's CDR3 is CASSYGWGGNQPQHF. CDR3 DNA: TGTGCCAGCAGTTACGGCTGGGGGGGCAATCAGCCCCAGCATTTT. The J gene is TRBJ1-5, the V gene TRBV6-5; D might be TRBD1 (5 bases). The CDR3 is 15 residues long. V was shortened by 2 bases and J by 2 bases, with 10 bases between the two germline ends. Germline V gene lookup returns CDR1 MNHEY and CDR2 SVGAGI.

The chain links TRBV28 to TRBJ2-7; no definite D call. Trimming stripped 3 bases from V and 3 bases from J, with 6 bases between. Per the germline V gene, CDR1 is MDHEN and CDR2 is SYDVKM. CDR3 length: 12 residues. The DNA of the CDR3 is TGTGCCAGCAGTTTGAGATACTACGAGCAGTACTTC. This gives the protein CASSLRYYEQYF.

In this sample, this clone turned up a few times. The rearrangement links TRBV30 to TRBJ1-4; possibly TRBD1 for D (5 bases). CDR3 length equals 14 residues. The germline V and J ends were trimmed by 2 bases and 7 bases, with 14 bases remaining between them. The germline V gene has CDR1 GTSNPN and CDR2 SVGIG (reference sequence). CDR3 in DNA: TGTGCCTGGAGTTCTCGGTCCGGGGGTGAAAAACTGTTTTTT. As protein: CAWSSRSGGEKLFF.

This sequence joins TRBV28 and TRBJ1-3, with TRBD1 matching over 7 bases. The CDR3 consists of 11 residues. Per germline, CDR1 MDHEN and CDR2 SYDVKM. V dropped 8 bases and J dropped 9; count of bases not matched to a gene: 4. CDR3 amino acids: CASGNRGTIYF. For the CDR3, the DNA is TGTGCCAGCGGAAACAGGGGCACCATATATTTT.

This chain links TRBV30 with TRBJ1-2, with D possibly matching TRBD1 (6 bases). Germline assignment: CDR1 GTSNPN and CDR2 SVGIG (reference sequence). The CDR3 spans 14 residues. V gave up 1 base and J gave up 1 base, with 10 bases separating them. CDR3 bases: TGTGCCTGGAGTGAGGGCAGGGGTAACTATGGCTACACCTTC. This gives the protein CAWSEGRGNYGYTF. The whole variable domain, filled in from reference TRBV30 and TRBJ1-2, reads SQTIHQWPATLVQPVGSPLSLECTVEGTSNPNLYWYRQAAGRGLQLLFYSVGIGQISSEVPQNLSASRPQDRQFILSSKKLLLSDSGFYLCAWSEGRGNYGYTFGSGTRLTVV.

The chain recombines TRBV24-1 with TRBJ2-2, with 10 bases that match TRBD2. Germline-derived CDR1 and CDR2 are KGHDR and SFDVKD. The CDR3 is 16 residues long. Trimming took 0 bases from V and 7 from J; bases not matched to a gene: 4. CDR3 loop: CATSDLSGRAGGELFF. For the CDR3, the DNA is TGTGCCACCAGTGATTTGAGCGGGAGGGCTGGCGGGGAGCTGTTTTTT.

The gene calls are TRBV28 and TRBJ1-1, with D perhaps TRBD1 (5 bases). This CDR3 is 15 amino acids long. From germline, CDR1 is MDHEN and CDR2 SYDVKM. V lost 4 bases and J 0 bases, leaving 12 bases between the germline ends. The CDR3 here is CASSSTGIVNTEAFF. In DNA form, the CDR3 reads TGTGCCAGCAGTTCCACAGGTATAGTGAACACTGAAGCTTTCTTT.

The chain is built from TRBV2 and TRBJ1-2, with 7 bases identical to TRBD1. The CDR3 has 15 residues. V gave up 6 bases and J gave up 1 base; unmatched junction bases: 8. CDR1 and CDR2 from the germline V gene are SNHLY and FYNNEI. The CDR3, as DNA: TGTGCCAGCAGAGGGGACAGCCTACTTAACTATGGCTACACCTTC. Encoded protein: CASRGDSLLNYGYTF.

The chain uses TRBV30 and TRBJ1-2; D unresolved. The CDR3 runs to 12 residues. Trimming left V 5 bases short and J 2 bases short, with 9 bases between. Per germline, CDR1 GTSNPN and CDR2 SVGIG (reference sequence). CDR3 in amino acids: CAWFRVNYGYTF. The CDR3 DNA follows: TGTGCCTGGTTTAGAGTAAACTATGGCTACACCTTC.

The chain employs TRBV11-2 and TRBJ2-7; possible D gene TRBD2, 6 bases. CDR1 is SGHAT and CDR2 is FQNNGV in the germline V gene. V lost 1 base, J lost 2 bases, and 15 bases lay in between. This CDR3 region has 16 residues. The CDR3 is CASSLGLRDLAYEQYF. The CDR3 coding sequence is TGTGCCAGCAGCTTAGGTCTCCGGGACTTGGCCTACGAGCAGTACTTC.

The rearrangement joins TRBV30 to TRBJ2-3; TRBD2 matches 14 bases. With V trimmed by 2 bases and J by 3 bases, 7 bases remained unmatched. In germline, CDR1 is GTSNPN, CDR2 SVGIG (reference sequence). The CDR3 extends over 17 amino acids. In DNA, the CDR3 is TGTGCCTGGAGTTGGGGACTAGCGGGAGCGGGGACAGATACGCAGTATTTT. Its protein product is CAWSWGLAGAGTDTQYF.

The CDR3 region has the DNA TGTGCCTGGACGCGGGCGGGGTTAACCTACGAGCAGTACTTC. Its translation: CAWTRAGLTYEQYF. V and J are TRBV30 and TRBJ2-7; possible D gene TRBD2, 6 bases. V was shortened by 4 bases and J by 2 bases, with 15 bases between the two germline ends. Germline CDR1 reads GTSNPN; CDR2 reads SVGIG (reference sequence). This CDR3 is built from 14 residues.

This chain uses TRBV19 with TRBJ2-5; 9 bases match TRBD2. CDR3 size: 15 residues. The junction had 1 base not matched to a gene; V was cut back by 2 bases and J by 0 bases. CDR1 is LNHDA, CDR2 SQIVND, per germline (reference sequence). The CDR3 region is CASSISGGYQETQYF. CDR3 nucleotides: TGTGCCAGTAGTATAAGCGGGGGGTACCAAGAGACCCAGTACTTC.

J is TRBJ1-1 and V is TRBV24-1, with D possibly matching TRBD1 (6 bases). The CDR3 consists of 13 residues. CDR1 is KGHDR and CDR2 is SFDVKD in the germline V gene. V lost 3 bases to trimming and J lost 8 bases, with 12 bases between them. CDR3 DNA: TGTGCCACCAGTGATAACATCGGACAGGAAGCTTTCTTT. Encoded protein: CATSDNIGQEAFF.

The genes are TRBV9 and TRBJ1-4, with 9 bases lining up with TRBD1. CDR1 SGDLS and CDR2 YYNGEE come from the germline V gene. The CDR3 has 16 amino acids. V shed 4 bases and J 0 bases; nucleotides not matched to a gene: 4. The CDR3: CASSPGQGTTNEKLFF. In nucleotides, the CDR3 is TGTGCCAGCAGCCCCGGACAGGGGACAACTAATGAAAAACTGTTTTTT.

The chain recombines TRBV7-2 with TRBJ2-3, with 7 positions matching TRBD2. Germline V gives CDR1 SGHTA, CDR2 FQGNSA. The CDR3 covers 15 residues. After removal of 3 bases from V and 2 bases from J, the junction contained 5 bases not matched to a gene. The CDR3 sequence is CASSLTGGHTDTQYF. Written as DNA, the CDR3 is TGTGCCAGCAGCTTGACGGGAGGACACACAGATACGCAGTATTTT.

V usage is TRBV18 and J usage is TRBJ2-7; TRBD2 might be the D (6 bases). Germline CDR1 is KGHSH and CDR2 is LQKENI. The CDR3 sequence is 15 residues long. Trimming took off 3 bases at V and 5 bases at J, with 17 bases between the two ends. The CDR3 DNA follows: TGTGCCAGCTCACCCGCGACTAGTGGTCTCCACGAGCAGTACTTC. Translated: CASSPATSGLHEQYF.

This clone was recorded once. This chain connects TRBV27 to TRBJ1-6; no firm D call. Deletions cut 5 bases from V and 8 bases from J, with 10 bases between. This CDR3 spans 13 amino acids. Looked up from germline, CDR1 is MNHEY and CDR2 is SMNVEV (reference sequence). CDR3 coding DNA: TGTGCCAGCAGTGAGAGGGCTGATTCACCCCTCCACTTT. It translates to CASSERADSPLHF.

This clone occurred once. The genes are TRBV4-1 and TRBJ2-7; 10 bases are shared with TRBD2. The junction had 4 bases not matched to a gene; V was cut back by 0 bases and J by 2 bases. This CDR3 has 16 amino acids. Germline assignment: CDR1 MGHRA and CDR2 YSYEKL. CDR3 sequence (DNA): TGCGCCAGCAGCCAAGACCGAGCGGGAGGGGCCTACGAGCAGTACTTC. It codes for CASSQDRAGGAYEQYF.

This clone was counted once. The J gene is TRBJ1-5, the V gene TRBV2; tentative D call: TRBD1 (5 bases). Deletions cut 11 bases from V and 4 bases from J, with 15 bases between. This CDR3 region has 13 residues. Germline CDR1 SNHLY, CDR2 FYNNEI. CDR3 sequence: CAGSGLRNQPQHF. The CDR3 DNA follows: TGTGCCGGATCGGGACTCCGTAATCAGCCCCAGCATTTT.

This chain connects TRBV7-2 to TRBJ2-1, with 8 positions matching TRBD2. Germline lookup yields CDR1 SGHTA and CDR2 FQGNSA. J lost 6 bases, V lost 1 base, and 8 bases had no gene match. This CDR3 contains 16 residues. The CDR3, as DNA: TGTGCCAGCAGCTTAGTGGCGGCTAGCGGGTCCAATGAGCAGTTCTTC. This translates into CASSLVAASGSNEQFF.

The V gene is TRBV7-8, the J gene TRBJ2-5; TRBD2 matches at 8 bases. CDR3 length: 15 residues. V trimming: 6 bases; J trimming: 1 base; junction bases outside the gene matches: 7. Germline CDR1 SGHVS, CDR2 FQNEAQ. CDR3 amino acids: CASRELAGPQETQYF. CDR3 in DNA: TGTGCCAGCAGAGAATTAGCGGGGCCCCAAGAGACCCAGTACTTC.

For the CDR3, the DNA is TGTGCCTGGAGTATCGGTTCTGGAAACACCATATATTTT. It is translated as CAWSIGSGNTIYF. The genes are TRBV30 and TRBJ1-3; unclear D gene. Trimming stripped 2 bases from V and 1 base from J, with 6 bases between. CDR3 length: 13 amino acids. From germline, CDR1 is GTSNPN and CDR2 SVGIG (reference sequence).

Only a few counts were recorded for this clone. This rearrangement joins TRBV29-1 to TRBJ1-3; D not certain. The V gene's germline CDR1 is SQVTM and CDR2 ANQGSEA. With 3 bases removed from V and 0 bases from J, the gap between germline ends came to 6 bases. CDR3 size: 13 residues. The CDR3 protein is CSVEAGSGNTIYF. The CDR3 DNA reads as TGCAGCGTTGAGGCAGGCTCTGGAAACACCATATATTTT. The whole variable domain, filled in from reference TRBV29-1 and TRBJ1-3, reads SAVISQKPSRDICQRGTSLTIQCQVDSQVTMMFWYRQQPGQSLTLIATANQGSEATYESGFVIDKFPISRPNLTFSTLTVSNMSPEDSSIYLCSVEAGSGNTIYFGEGSWLTVV.

This rearrangement joins TRBV9 to TRBJ1-1; D unresolved. The germline CDR1 and CDR2 sequences are SGDLS and YYNGEE. Deletions cut 0 bases from V and 1 base from J, with 7 bases between. This CDR3 has 14 amino acids. In DNA form, the CDR3 reads TGTGCCAGCAGCGTAGCTCCAGGGAACACTGAAGCTTTCTTT. It is translated as CASSVAPGNTEAFF.

Here the CDR3 reads CASSQGGGSRSYF. The DNA of the CDR3 is TGTGCCAGCAGCCAAGGTGGGGGGTCCCGGTCGTACTTC. The chain employs TRBV14 and TRBJ2-7; D is possibly TRBD2 (6 bases). Germline assignment: CDR1 SGHDN and CDR2 FVKESK. The CDR3 has 13 amino acids. Trimming left V 1 base short and J 12 bases short, with 16 bases between.